The 30 T cell receptor beta chains reported below all come from one sample, sequenced in a study of T cells in Graves' hyperthyroidism and ophthalmopathy. Amplified TCR beta CDR3 regions derived from RNA transcripts. With the HTBI primer set, the TCR CDR3 went through a first round of RT-PCR. MiXCR was run by TCRdb on the multiplex PCR reads, yielding one entry per CDR3 protein. The sample lists around 300,000 distinct CDR3 sequences, roughly 15% occurring once. The sequenced sample was blood. These TCRs come from a middle-aged woman with Graves' ophthalmopathy.

This clonotype was counted ten times or more. The rearrangement links TRBV7-8 to TRBJ1-5; D remains ambiguous. Germline V CDR1 and CDR2: SGHVS, FQNEAQ. The CDR3 has 14 amino acids. Trimming stripped 6 bases from V and 2 bases from J, with 11 bases between. The CDR3 bases are TGTGCCAGCAGTCAGCAGCAGGGCAATCAGCCCCAGCATTTT. Its protein product is CASSQQQGNQPQHF.

This clonotype has ten or more counts. V gene TRBV29-1 combines with J gene TRBJ2-1; D tentatively fits TRBD1 or TRBD2 (5 bases each). The CDR3 consists of 14 residues. V was shortened by 3 bases and J by 6 bases, with 15 bases between the two germline ends. Per germline, CDR1 SQVTM and CDR2 ANQGSEA. The CDR3 here is CSVEGPGLVNEQFF. CDR3 sequence (DNA): TGCAGCGTTGAGGGCCCGGGGCTAGTCAATGAGCAGTTCTTC.

Many counts were recorded for this clonotype. The V gene is TRBV3-1, the J gene TRBJ2-5, with a weak D call TRBD1 (5 bases). In germline, CDR1 is LGHDT, CDR2 YNNKEL (reference sequence). The CDR3 spans 14 residues. The ends were cut back, 4 bases at V and 3 bases at J, with 12 bases in the middle. CDR3 sequence: CASSRQTVEETQYF. CDR3 DNA: TGTGCCAGCAGCCGACAGACAGTAGAAGAGACCCAGTACTTC.

The chain couples TRBV28 to TRBJ1-1; no clear D. The CDR3 has 13 residues. Germline CDR1 and CDR2: MDHEN and SYDVKM. V was clipped by 8 bases and J by 5 bases, with 15 bases between them. The DNA of the CDR3 is TGTGCCAGCTTCTATTCTGAGGAAACTGAAGCTTTCTTT. It codes for CASFYSEETEAFF.

V gene TRBV19 combines with J gene TRBJ1-1; TRBD1 matches at 9 bases. The CDR3 contains 15 residues. Germline CDR1 is LNHDA and CDR2 is SQIVND (reference sequence). J gave up 4 bases and V 4 bases, and 7 bases lay outside the gene matches. The CDR3 here is CASSTSDRGGTEAFF. CDR3 DNA: TGTGCCAGTAGTACGTCGGACAGGGGAGGCACTGAAGCTTTCTTT. Using reference TRBV19 and TRBJ1-1 for the parts outside the CDR3, the full variable domain is DGGITQSPKYLFRKEGQNVTLSCEQNLNHDAMYWYRQDPGQGLRLIYYSQIVNDFQKGDIAEGYSVSREKKESFPLTVTSAQKNPTAFYLCASSTSDRGGTEAFFGQGTRLTVV.

This clonotype has at least ten counts. The chain couples TRBV5-1 to TRBJ2-3; D perhaps matches TRBD1 (6 bases). Trimming took off 1 base at V and 4 bases at J, with 13 bases between the two ends. The CDR3 has 15 residues. Germline CDR1 reads SGHRS; CDR2 reads YFSETQ. The CDR3 region has the DNA TGCGCCAGCAGCTTGAAGACGACAGGTGCAGATACGCAGTATTTT. It translates to CASSLKTTGADTQYF.

This clonotype was counted ten times or more. The chain links TRBV6-2 or TRBV6-3 to TRBJ2-7; perhaps TRBD1 as D (5 bases). Deletions cut 2 bases from V and 0 bases from J, with 14 bases between. CDR3 size: 16 residues. Germline V lookup: CDR1 MNHEY, CDR2 SVGEGT. The CDR3 region is CASSYELQGFSYEQYF. The CDR3 nucleotides read TGTGCCAGCAGTTACGAGCTGCAGGGCTTCTCCTACGAGCAGTACTTC.

This clonotype has at least ten counts. V is TRBV13 and J is TRBJ1-2, with D unresolved. This CDR3 spans 13 amino acids. Germline values: CDR1 PRHDT, CDR2 FYEKMQ (reference sequence). Trimming removed 5 bases at V and 4 bases at J, with 11 bases between. Here the CDR3 reads CASSKSWSYGYTF. For the CDR3, the DNA is TGTGCCAGCAGCAAATCTTGGAGCTATGGCTACACCTTC.

This clonotype was seen only once. The chain couples TRBV7-2 to TRBJ2-5, with 7 bases lining up with TRBD2. V dropped 2 bases and J dropped 1; count of bases not matched to a gene: 7. The CDR3 contains 16 residues. Germline V lookup: CDR1 SGHTA, CDR2 FQGNSA. The CDR3 protein is CASSLFGGGIQETQYF. For the CDR3, the DNA is TGTGCCAGCAGCTTATTTGGGGGGGGGATCCAAGAGACCCAGTACTTC.

This clonotype was counted at least ten times. The chain uses TRBV20-1 and TRBJ2-3; perhaps TRBD1 as D (7 bases). Trimming removed 1 base at V and 3 bases at J, with 14 bases between. This CDR3 is 15 amino acids long. Germline assignment: CDR1 DFQATT and CDR2 SNEGSKA (reference sequence). This CDR3 is CSARGQGGATDTQYF. For the CDR3, the DNA is TGCAGTGCTAGAGGCCAGGGGGGAGCAACAGATACGCAGTATTTT.

For this clonotype: A much bigger clone sits one base away, suggesting this may be a read error. This chain links TRBV30 with TRBJ2-3; D possibly matches TRBD1 or TRBD2 (5 bases each). The CDR3 is 15 amino acids. Germline V gene lookup returns CDR1 GTSNPN and CDR2 SVGIG (reference sequence). The CDR3 DNA reads as TGTGCCTGGAGTGTACAGGCGGGCAGCACAGATACGCTGTATTTT. Translated, it gives CAWSVQAGSTDTLYF.

The V gene is TRBV19, the J gene TRBJ2-3; TRBD2 agrees at 11 bases. V lost 7 bases, J lost 4 bases, and 4 bases stayed unmatched. CDR3 size: 14 residues. The V gene's germline CDR1 is LNHDA and CDR2 SQIVND (reference sequence). CDR3 sequence reads: CASTGGLAADTQYF. The CDR3 coding sequence is TGTGCCAGTACCGGGGGACTAGCGGCAGATACGCAGTATTTT. The full variable domain, rest sourced from reference TRBV19 and TRBJ2-3, is DGGITQSPKYLFRKEGQNVTLSCEQNLNHDAMYWYRQDPGQGLRLIYYSQIVNDFQKGDIAEGYSVSREKKESFPLTVTSAQKNPTAFYLCASTGGLAADTQYFGPGTRLTVL.

Regarding this clonotype: Being one base from a much bigger clone, this may be a read error. V is TRBV2 and J is TRBJ1-2; tentatively, D is TRBD1 (6 bases). CDR1 is SNHLY and CDR2 is FYNNEI in the germline V gene. The CDR3 totals 14 residues. The CDR3 loop is CVSSEDSPNYGYTF. CDR3 coding DNA: TGTGTCAGCAGTGAGGACAGCCCTAACTATGGCTACACCTTC.

The table lists this clonotype with a few counts. V is TRBV20-1 and J is TRBJ2-2; no clear D. Trimming took 2 bases from V and 0 from J, leaving 4 bases between them. The CDR3 runs to 13 residues. Per the germline V gene, CDR1 is DFQATT and CDR2 is SNEGSKA (reference sequence). The CDR3 protein is CSARSPNTGELFF. The CDR3 DNA sequence: TGCAGTGCTAGAAGTCCGAACACCGGGGAGCTGTTTTTT.

This clonotype was observed many times. The CDR3: CASATRTSGDPEQYF. The CDR3 nucleotides are TGTGCCAGTGCTACGAGGACTAGCGGGGACCCGGAGCAGTACTTC. This sequence joins TRBV19 and TRBJ2-7, with 12 positions matching TRBD2. Trimming cost V 8 bases and J 7 bases; bases outside gene matches: 12. The CDR3 runs 15 residues. Per germline, CDR1 LNHDA and CDR2 SQIVND (reference sequence).

This clonotype was seen a few times. The rearrangement links TRBV19 to TRBJ2-1; D is ambiguous. The CDR3 is made up of 12 amino acids. The germline V and J ends were trimmed by 1 base and 8 bases, with 6 bases remaining between them. Germline V lookup: CDR1 LNHDA, CDR2 SQIVND (reference sequence). CDR3: CASSIGLYEQFF. CDR3 DNA sequence: TGTGCCAGTAGTATAGGGCTCTATGAGCAGTTCTTC.

This rearrangement joins TRBV3-1 to TRBJ2-1; 10 nucleotides align to TRBD2. This CDR3 region has 15 residues. Per the germline V gene, CDR1 is LGHDT and CDR2 is YNNKEL (reference sequence). The ends lost 3 bases at V and 5 bases at J; junction bases unmatched: 4. The CDR3: CASSHLAGEDNEQFF. The CDR3, as DNA: TGTGCCAGCAGCCATCTAGCGGGAGAGGACAATGAGCAGTTCTTC.

The sample holds many counts of this clonotype. One junction end does not reproduce the germline sequence, and a read error may be involved. This rearrangement joins TRBV7-2 to TRBJ2-5, with TRBD1 as a possible D gene (5 bases). This CDR3 is 13 amino acids long. CDR1 and CDR2 (germline): SGHTA, FQGNSA. The CDR3 loop is CASSSRQRWDLNF. CDR3 nucleotides: TGTGCCAGCAGCTCTCGACAGAGATGGGATTTGAACTTC.

This clonotype was seen many times. The rearrangement joins TRBV6-6 to TRBJ1-2, with D possibly TRBD1 on 5 matching bases. This CDR3 is 14 amino acids long. Germline V lookup: CDR1 MNHNY, CDR2 SVGAGI (reference sequence). V lost 0 bases and J 8 bases, leaving 13 bases between the germline ends. CDR3 bases: TGTGCCAGCAGTTACTCGAGGCAGGGCCTCGGCTACACCTTC. This encodes CASSYSRQGLGYTF.

The V call is TRBV2, the J call TRBJ2-1; TRBD2 aligns across 10 bases. J was trimmed by 9 bases and V by 5 bases; bases with no gene match: 10. The germline CDR1 and CDR2 sequences are SNHLY and FYNNEI. The CDR3 covers 15 residues. The CDR3 DNA follows: TGTGCCAGCAGTCTTCTAGCGGGAGTAACCAGTGAGCAGTTCTTC. This translates into CASSLLAGVTSEQFF.

This clonotype was detected only once. A read error may explain this, as a much larger clone is one base away. V is TRBV5-6 and J is TRBJ2-1; 7 bases align to TRBD2. The J call is doubtful: the DNA matches TRBJ2-7 better. The CDR3 runs 15 residues. Germline V CDR1 and CDR2: SGHDT, YYEEEE. The CDR3 DNA follows: TGTGCCAGCAGCTTGAAAGCGGGATCCTACAATGAGCAGTACTTC. It codes for CASSLKAGSYNEQYF.

This clonotype has ten or more counts. The chain is built from TRBV20-1 and TRBJ2-5; D is perhaps TRBD2 (7 bases). V was trimmed by 1 base and J by 5 bases, leaving 20 bases between them. The germline V gene encodes CDR1 DFQATT and CDR2 SNEGSKA (reference sequence). The CDR3 contains 16 residues. The CDR3 protein is CSARVRGREWEETQYF. In DNA, the CDR3 is TGCAGTGCTAGAGTCCGGGGGCGGGAGTGGGAGGAGACCCAGTACTTC.

The chain combines TRBV3-1 with TRBJ2-3; D is possibly TRBD1 (6 bases). The CDR3 consists of 14 residues. The germline gives CDR1 LGHDT, CDR2 YNNKEL (reference sequence). V was pared by 5 bases and J by 5 bases, with 14 bases between. The CDR3 bases are TGTGCCAGCAGCAAACAGGGCACCGGAGATACGCAGTATTTT. It yields the protein CASSKQGTGDTQYF.

This clonotype has a handful of counts. CDR3 nucleotides: TGTGCCAGCAGCTCCAAGGGGGCTTGGGGAGAGACCCAGTACTTC. It codes for CASSSKGAWGETQYF. The chain employs TRBV11-3 and TRBJ2-5, with 7 bases matching TRBD1. There are 15 residues in the CDR3. The germline V gene encodes CDR1 SGHNT and CDR2 YENEEA. The V and J ends lost 4 bases and 4 bases, in that order; junction bases with no gene match: 9.

This clonotype came up many times. The chain joins TRBV13 to TRBJ2-7, with 7 bases aligning to TRBD1. This CDR3 has 16 amino acids. V lost 3 bases, J lost 3 bases, and 11 bases stayed unmatched. The V gene's germline CDR1 is PRHDT and CDR2 FYEKMQ (reference sequence). CDR3 loop: CASSFSDPGQNYEQYF. The CDR3 DNA sequence: TGTGCCAGCAGCTTCTCTGATCCGGGACAGAACTACGAGCAGTACTTC.

This chain joins TRBV7-9 and TRBJ1-4; TRBD1 might be the D (5 bases). V lost 6 bases and J lost 8, with 16 bases in between. The germline V gene encodes CDR1 SEHNR and CDR2 FQNEAQ (reference sequence). The CDR3 is made up of 14 amino acids. DNA for the CDR3: TGTGCCAGCAGTGGGGACGGCCGAGACGAAAAACTGTTTTTT. Residues: CASSGDGRDEKLFF.

This chain connects TRBV11-3 to TRBJ2-1; the match to TRBD1 covers 12 bases. The V gene end was trimmed by 5 bases and the J gene end by 9 bases; junction bases not matched to a gene: 14. The germline V gene encodes CDR1 SGHNT and CDR2 YENEEA. The CDR3 runs 17 residues. CDR3 sequence (DNA): TGTGCCAGCAGCCTCATACTGGGACAGGGGGCATATGGTGAGCAGTTCTTC. Its translation: CASSLILGQGAYGEQFF.

The chain links TRBV18 to TRBJ2-6; D remains ambiguous. This CDR3 has 15 residues. V dropped 2 bases and J dropped 2 bases, with 7 bases sitting between them. Germline CDR1 and CDR2: KGHSH and LQKENI. The CDR3 loop reads CASSPVQAGANVLTF. In DNA, the CDR3 is TGTGCCAGCTCACCAGTCCAGGCTGGGGCCAACGTCCTGACTTTC.

Ten or more counts support this clonotype. The CDR3 sequence is CASSLGQGGSGANVLTF. CDR3 nucleotide sequence: TGTGCCAGCAGCTTGGGACAGGGGGGATCTGGGGCCAACGTCCTGACTTTC. J is TRBJ2-6 and V is TRBV11-2, with TRBD1 matching 11 bases. The CDR3 has 17 amino acids. J gave up 1 base and V 3 bases, and 2 bases lay outside the gene matches. CDR1 SGHAT and CDR2 FQNNGV come from the germline V gene.

The rearrangement joins TRBV5-5 to TRBJ2-5; 9 bases are a match to TRBD1. The CDR3 sequence is 14 residues long. V shed 4 bases, J shed 4 bases, and the junction held 5 bases outside the gene matches. Germline V gene sequence: CDR1 SGHKS, CDR2 YYEKEE (reference sequence). CDR3 DNA sequence: TGTGCCAGCAGCAGGGGACAGGGAGCAGAGACCCAGTACTTC. This sequence encodes CASSRGQGAETQYF.